Sequencing of this T cell receptor beta chain was carried out in a study of cytomegalovirus exposure and HLA in healthy donors. PCR primers comprised 60 Vbeta and 13 Jbeta primers. Clones were read by immunoSEQ multiplex PCR, and TCRdb kept only the in-frame ones, dropping some. Recorded for this sample: 220,000 or so clones. Sequenced sample: PBMCs. The clonotype comes from a girl aged 2-10 years in good health and CMV-seropositive.

CDR3: CASSPTTGIAFF. The CDR3 nucleotides read TGTGCCAGCAGCCCTACTACAGGGATAGCTTTCTTT. V is TRBV5-6 and J is TRBJ1-1; possible D gene TRBD1, 6 bases. The V gene's germline CDR1 is SGHDT and CDR2 YYEEEE. The CDR3 consists of 12 residues. Between the trimmed V and J ends, which lost 4 bases and 10 bases, there was a span of 14 bases.